This T cell receptor (beta chain) was recovered during a study of cytomegalovirus exposure and HLA in healthy donors. The overall study: Early released data had tens of millions of unique TCRs, all coming from HLA-typed donors.

Study findings and constraints: Overall, roughly 160 TCR beta chains were annotated as cytomegalovirus-associated.

V gave up 1 base and J gave up 4 bases, with 8 bases separating them. The CDR3 sequence is 14 residues long. Germline CDR1 and CDR2: SGHDN and FVKESK. Turning to this clone: Its matching antigen is unknown.

The PCR had 60 Vbeta and 13 Jbeta primers. Sequencing was performed with immunoSEQ multiplex PCR; in TCRdb, only in-frame clones are kept and a portion is missing. The table has some 120,000 clones, around three quarters seen once. The TCR originated in a man aged 40-49 years in good health and CMV-seropositive. The rearrangement joins TRBV14 to TRBJ2-1, with D hard to call. Sequencing input: PBMCs. The CDR3 spells CASSQGLLYNEQFF. The CDR3 nucleotides read TGTGCCAGCAGCCAAGGACTCCTGTACAATGAGCAGTTCTTC.